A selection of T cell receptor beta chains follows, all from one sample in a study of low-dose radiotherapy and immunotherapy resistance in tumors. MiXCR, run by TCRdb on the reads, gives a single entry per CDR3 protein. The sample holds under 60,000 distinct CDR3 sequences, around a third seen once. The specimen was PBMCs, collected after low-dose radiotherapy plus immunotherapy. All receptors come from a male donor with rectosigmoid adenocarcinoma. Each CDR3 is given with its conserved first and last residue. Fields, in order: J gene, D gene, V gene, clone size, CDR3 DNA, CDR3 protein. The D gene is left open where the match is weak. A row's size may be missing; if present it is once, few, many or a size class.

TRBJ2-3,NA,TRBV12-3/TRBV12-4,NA,TGTGCCAGCACCTCCTCATCCCTCGGCAAGAGCACAGATACGCAGTATTTT,CASTSSSLGKSTDTQYF
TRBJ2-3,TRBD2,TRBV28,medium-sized,TGTGCCACACTACGCGGGGGGGCTGGCACAGATACGCAGTATTTT,CATLRGGAGTDTQYF
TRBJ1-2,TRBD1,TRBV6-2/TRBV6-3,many,TGTGCCAGCAGTGGGGACAGTAACTATGGCTACACCTTC,CASSGDSNYGYTF
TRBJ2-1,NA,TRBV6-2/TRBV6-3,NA,TGTGCCAGCAGTACGAGTAGTTTCGACAATGAGCAGTTCTTC,CASSTSSFDNEQFF
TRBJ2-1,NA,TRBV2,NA,TGTGCCAGCAACGGACTCGACAATGAGCAGTTCTTC,CASNGLDNEQFF
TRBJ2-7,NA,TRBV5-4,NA,TGTGCCAGCAGCCCTAATCCACAGGACTACGAGCAGTACTTC,CASSPNPQDYEQYF
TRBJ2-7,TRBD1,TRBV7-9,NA,TGTGCCAGCAGCTCGACGACAGGGGGGCGATACGAGCAGTACTTC,CASSSTTGGRYEQYF
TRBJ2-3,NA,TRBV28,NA,TGTGCCAGCATCCGAAAGGTAGTCACAGATACGCAGTATTTT,CASIRKVVTDTQYF
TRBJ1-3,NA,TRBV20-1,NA,TGCAGTGCTCCCCACCCCCGGGACCTCTCTGGAAACACCATATATTTT,CSAPHPRDLSGNTIYF
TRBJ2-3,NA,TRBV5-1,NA,TGCGCCAGCAGCTTGGAGGGGCCGACAGATACGCAGTATTTT,CASSLEGPTDTQYF
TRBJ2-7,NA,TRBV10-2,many,TGCGCCAGCAGTGAAGGGGGTGTGTACGAGCAGTACTTC,CASSEGGVYEQYF
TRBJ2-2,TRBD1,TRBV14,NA,TGTGCCAGCAGCCAAGTTTTCATTGGACAGGGCACCGGGGAGCTGTTTTTT,CASSQVFIGQGTGELFF
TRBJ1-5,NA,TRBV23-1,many,TGCGCCAGCAGTCATCCCCGGATGGTGCGAATGGAGGGGAGCAATCAGCCCCAGCATTTT,CASSHPRMVRMEGSNQPQHF
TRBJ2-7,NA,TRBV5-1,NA,TGCGCCAGCAGCTTTGGTTCAGAGCCGTACGAGCAGTACTTC,CASSFGSEPYEQYF
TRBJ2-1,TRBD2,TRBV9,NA,TGTGCCAGCAGCGTAGGGTCTCTAGCGGGCTGGAATGAGCAGTTCTTC,CASSVGSLAGWNEQFF
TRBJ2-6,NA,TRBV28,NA,TGTGCCAGCAATCCTCCTGGGGCCAACGTCCTGACTTTC,CASNPPGANVLTF
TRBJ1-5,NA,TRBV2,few,TGTGCCAGCAGTGAAGCGCTTCCGGGGGGCAGTCAGCCCCAGCATTTT,CASSEALPGGSQPQHF
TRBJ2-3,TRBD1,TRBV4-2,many,TGTGCCAGCAGCCGAGGGACAGGGAAAGATACGCAGTATTTT,CASSRGTGKDTQYF
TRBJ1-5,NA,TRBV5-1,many,TGCGCCAGCAGTTGGGACAGCAATCAGCCCCAGCATTTT,CASSWDSNQPQHF
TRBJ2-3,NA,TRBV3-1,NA,TGTGCCAGCAGTCAACTGCCGGTAAGCACAGATACGCAGTATTTT,CASSQLPVSTDTQYF
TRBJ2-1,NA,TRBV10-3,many,TGTGCCATCAGTGGTCTCTCGGGGAGCGTCGGCTTGAATGAGCAGTTCTTC,CAISGLSGSVGLNEQFF
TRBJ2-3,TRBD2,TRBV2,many,TGTGCCAGCATGGCTAGCGGGGGCCGCGTGAGCACAGATACGCAGTATTTT,CASMASGGRVSTDTQYF
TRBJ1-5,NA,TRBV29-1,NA,TGCAGCGTACAGAGGGGGGATCAGCCCCAGCATTTT,CSVQRGDQPQHF
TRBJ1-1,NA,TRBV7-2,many,TGTGCCAGCAGTCTAACGAACACTGAAGCTTTCTTT,CASSLTNTEAFF
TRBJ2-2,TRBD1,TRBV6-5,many,TGTGCCAGCAGACCGACAGGGATTACCGGGGAGCTGTTTTTT,CASRPTGITGELFF
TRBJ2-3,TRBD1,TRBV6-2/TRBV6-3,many,TGTGCCAGCAGTCCAGGGGACAGGGGCACAGATACGCAGTATTTT,CASSPGDRGTDTQYF
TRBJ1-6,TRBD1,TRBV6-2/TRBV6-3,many,TGTGCCAGCAGTTACGTCGGGACAGGGCCCCCGAATTCACCCCTCCACTTT,CASSYVGTGPPNSPLHF
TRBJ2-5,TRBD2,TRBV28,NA,TGTGCCAGCAGCAGCGGGAGATCAGAGACCCAGTACTTC,CASSSGRSETQYF
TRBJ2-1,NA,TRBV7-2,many,TGTGCCAGCAGCTTGGCGATTGAGCAGTTCTTC,CASSLAIEQFF
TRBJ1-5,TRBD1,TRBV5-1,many,TGCGCCAGCAGCTCCGGACAGGGTGCTAGTCAGCCCCAGCATTTT,CASSSGQGASQPQHF
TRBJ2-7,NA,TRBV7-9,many,TGTGCCAGCAGCTTAGATTCTCCCCGCTACGAGCAGTACTTC,CASSLDSPRYEQYF
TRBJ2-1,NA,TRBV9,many,TGTGCCAGCAGCGTGGAAGGCGGGGGACAATACAATGAGCAGTTCTTC,CASSVEGGGQYNEQFF
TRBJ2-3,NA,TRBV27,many,TGTGCCAGCAGTTTTGGCGCGTCAGATACGCAGTATTTT,CASSFGASDTQYF
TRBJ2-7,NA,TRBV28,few,TGTGCCAGCAGTTTCCTGATCGGGTGGGTGTACTTC,CASSFLIGWVYF
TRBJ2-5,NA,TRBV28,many,TGTGCCAGCGCCGTGACAGTAAAAGAGACCCAGTACTTC,CASAVTVKETQYF
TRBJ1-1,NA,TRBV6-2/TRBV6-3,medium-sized,TGTGCCAGCAGTTACACCCCTCCGGATACCCAGGGAGACACTGAAGCTTTCTTT,CASSYTPPDTQGDTEAFF
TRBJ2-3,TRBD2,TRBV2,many,TGTGCCAGCACCCTCCGGACTAGCGGGGGCACAGATACGCAGTATTTT,CASTLRTSGGTDTQYF
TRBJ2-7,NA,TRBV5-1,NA,TGCGCCAGCCGAGCAAGTGGGCCCTACGAGCAGTACTTC,CASRASGPYEQYF
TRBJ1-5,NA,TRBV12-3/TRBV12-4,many,TGTGCCAGCAGTTCCGGGGGCCCGCCCCAGCATTTT,CASSSGGPPQHF
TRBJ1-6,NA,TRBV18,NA,TGTGCCAGCTCACCGGTGGATGTTAATTCACCCCTCCACTTT,CASSPVDVNSPLHF
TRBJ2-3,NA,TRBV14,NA,TGTGCCAGCAGCCAAGAGCGGGGGCCGGAGGCGCAGTATTTT,CASSQERGPEAQYF
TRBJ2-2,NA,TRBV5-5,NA,TGTGCCAGCAGCTTCCGAGACACCGACGGGGAGCTGTTTTTT,CASSFRDTDGELFF
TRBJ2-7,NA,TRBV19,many,TGTGCCAGTAGCCTGACAGGAGATATCGACGAGCAGTACTTC,CASSLTGDIDEQYF
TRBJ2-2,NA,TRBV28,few,TGTGCCAGCAGTTTTCGCTTACCCGGGGAGCTGTTTTTT,CASSFRLPGELFF
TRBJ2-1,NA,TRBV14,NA,TGTGCCAGCAGCCAGGATTCATATTGGGGGGTCTACAATGAGCAGTTCTTC,CASSQDSYWGVYNEQFF
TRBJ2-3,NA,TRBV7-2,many,TGTGCCAGCAGCCGCCCCCCTAGCACAGATACGCAGTATTTT,CASSRPPSTDTQYF
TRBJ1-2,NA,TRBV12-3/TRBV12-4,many,TGTGCCAGCAGTTCAGTCGACCGTTTATATGGCTACACCTTC,CASSSVDRLYGYTF